This T cell receptor beta chain was identified during a study of cytomegalovirus exposure and HLA in healthy donors. The PCR ran on 60 Vbeta and 13 Jbeta primers. Generated by immunoSEQ multiplex PCR, the TCRdb table keeps only in-frame clones and is missing some. The sample carries 150,000 to 200,000 clones, 82% recorded once. CDR1 and CDR2 from the germline V gene are MGHDK and SYGVNS. V lost 8 bases and J 7 bases, leaving 15 bases between the germline ends. The CDR3 sequence is 13 residues long. Sequenced material: PBMCs. The source of this sequence is a boy under 10 years old in good health and CMV-seronegative. The genes are TRBV25-1 and TRBJ1-5, with D maybe TRBD1 (6 bases). The CDR3 loop reads CASGGGGSQPQHF. The CDR3 nucleotides are TGTGCCAGCGGGGGCGGGGGGTCACAGCCCCAGCATTTT.